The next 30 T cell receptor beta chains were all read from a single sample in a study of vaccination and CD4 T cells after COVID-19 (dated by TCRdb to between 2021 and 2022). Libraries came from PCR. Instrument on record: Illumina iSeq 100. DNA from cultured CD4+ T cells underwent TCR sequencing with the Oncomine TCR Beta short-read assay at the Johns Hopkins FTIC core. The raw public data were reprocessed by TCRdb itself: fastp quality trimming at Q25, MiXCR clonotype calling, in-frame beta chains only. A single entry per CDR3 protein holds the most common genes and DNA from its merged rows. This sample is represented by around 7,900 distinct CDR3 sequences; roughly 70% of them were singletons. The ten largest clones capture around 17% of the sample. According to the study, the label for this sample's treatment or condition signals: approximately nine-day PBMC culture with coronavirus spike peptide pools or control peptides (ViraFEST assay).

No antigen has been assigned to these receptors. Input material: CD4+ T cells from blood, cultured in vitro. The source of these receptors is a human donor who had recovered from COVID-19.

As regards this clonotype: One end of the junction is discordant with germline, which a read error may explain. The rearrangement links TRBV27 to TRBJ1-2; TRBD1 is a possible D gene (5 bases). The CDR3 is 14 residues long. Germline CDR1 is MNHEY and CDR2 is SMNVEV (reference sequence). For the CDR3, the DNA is TGTACCAGCAGCCAGCACAGGCTCGCTGGGGGCTACACCTTC. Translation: CTSSQHRLAGGYTF.

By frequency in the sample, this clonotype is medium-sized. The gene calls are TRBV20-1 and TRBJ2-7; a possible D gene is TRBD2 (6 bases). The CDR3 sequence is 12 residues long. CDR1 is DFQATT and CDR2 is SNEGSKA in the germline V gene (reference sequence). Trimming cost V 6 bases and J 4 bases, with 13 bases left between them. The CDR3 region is CSARDGGYEQYF. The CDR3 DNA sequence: TGCAGTGCCAGGGACGGAGGGTACGAGCAGTACTTC.

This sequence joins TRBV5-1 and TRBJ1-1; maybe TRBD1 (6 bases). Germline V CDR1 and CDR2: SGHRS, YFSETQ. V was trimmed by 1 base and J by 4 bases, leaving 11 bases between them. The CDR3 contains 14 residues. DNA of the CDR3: TGCGCCAGCAGCTTGTTGGGGGGGCCCACTGAAGCTTTCTTT. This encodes CASSLLGGPTEAFF. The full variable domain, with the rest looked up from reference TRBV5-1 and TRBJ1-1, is KAGVTQTPRYLIKTRGQQVTLSCSPISGHRSVSWYQQTPGQGLQFLFEYFSETQRNKGNFPGRFSGRQFSNSRSEMNVSTLELGDSALYLCASSLLGGPTEAFFGQGTRLTVV.

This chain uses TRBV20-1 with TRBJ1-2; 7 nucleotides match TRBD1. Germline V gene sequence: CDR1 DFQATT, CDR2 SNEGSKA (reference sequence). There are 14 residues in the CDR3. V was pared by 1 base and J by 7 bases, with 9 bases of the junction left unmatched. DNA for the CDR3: TGCAGTGCTAGAGCGGGACAGCCAGGAGGTGGCTACACCTTC. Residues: CSARAGQPGGGYTF.

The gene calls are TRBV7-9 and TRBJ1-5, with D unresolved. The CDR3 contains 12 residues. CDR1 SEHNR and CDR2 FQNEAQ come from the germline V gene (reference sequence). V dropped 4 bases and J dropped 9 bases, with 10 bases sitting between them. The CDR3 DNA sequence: TGTGCCAGCAGCTGGAAGACGGGGCCCCAGCATTTT. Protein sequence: CASSWKTGPQHF.

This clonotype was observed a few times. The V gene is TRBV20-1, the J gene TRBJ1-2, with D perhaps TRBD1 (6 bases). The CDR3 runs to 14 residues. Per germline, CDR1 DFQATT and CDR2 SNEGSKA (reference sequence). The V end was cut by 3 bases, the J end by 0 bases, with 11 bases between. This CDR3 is CSASRGTPNYGYTF. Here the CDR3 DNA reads TGCAGTGCTAGTAGGGGGACGCCTAACTATGGCTACACCTTC.

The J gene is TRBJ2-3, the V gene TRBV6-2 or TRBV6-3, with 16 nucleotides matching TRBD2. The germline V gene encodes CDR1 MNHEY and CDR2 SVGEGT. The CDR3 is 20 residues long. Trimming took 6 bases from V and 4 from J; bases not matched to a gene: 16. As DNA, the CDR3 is TGTGCCAGCAGACCTCAGGGACTAGCGGGAGGGCCTAGAAAGGCAGATACGCAGTATTTT. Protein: CASRPQGLAGGPRKADTQYF.

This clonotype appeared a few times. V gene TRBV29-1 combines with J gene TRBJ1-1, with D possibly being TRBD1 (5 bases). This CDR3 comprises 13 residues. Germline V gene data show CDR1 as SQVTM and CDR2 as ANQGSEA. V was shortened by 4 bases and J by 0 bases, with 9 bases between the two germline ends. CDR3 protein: CSVGQGLNTEAFF. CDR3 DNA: TGCAGCGTTGGGCAGGGCCTGAACACTGAAGCTTTCTTT.

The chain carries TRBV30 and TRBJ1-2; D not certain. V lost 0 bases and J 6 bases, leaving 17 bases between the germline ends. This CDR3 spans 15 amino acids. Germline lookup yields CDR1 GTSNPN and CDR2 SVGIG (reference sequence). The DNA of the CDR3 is TGTGCCTGGAGTGTAAGGCGTGGGTGGGTGGATGGCTACACCTTC. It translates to CAWSVRRGWVDGYTF.

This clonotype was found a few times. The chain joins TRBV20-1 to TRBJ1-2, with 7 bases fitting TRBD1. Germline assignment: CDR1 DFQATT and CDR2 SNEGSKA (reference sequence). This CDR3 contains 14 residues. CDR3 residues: CTGRQGPGDYGYTF. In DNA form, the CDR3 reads TGCACCGGTAGACAGGGACCTGGGGACTATGGCTACACCTTC.

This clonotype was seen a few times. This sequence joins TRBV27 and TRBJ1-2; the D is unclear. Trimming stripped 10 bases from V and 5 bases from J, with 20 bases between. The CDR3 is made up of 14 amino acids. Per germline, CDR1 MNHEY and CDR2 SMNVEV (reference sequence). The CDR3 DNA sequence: TGTGCCACCCGTGAAAGGGCCACACAATATGGCTACACCTTC. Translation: CATRERATQYGYTF.

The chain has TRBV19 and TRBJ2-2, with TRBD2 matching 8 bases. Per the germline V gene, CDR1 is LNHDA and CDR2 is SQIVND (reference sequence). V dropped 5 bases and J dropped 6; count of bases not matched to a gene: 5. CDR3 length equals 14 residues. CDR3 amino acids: CASSRAGVSGELFF. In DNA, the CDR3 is TGTGCCAGTAGTCGAGCGGGAGTGTCCGGGGAGCTGTTTTTT.

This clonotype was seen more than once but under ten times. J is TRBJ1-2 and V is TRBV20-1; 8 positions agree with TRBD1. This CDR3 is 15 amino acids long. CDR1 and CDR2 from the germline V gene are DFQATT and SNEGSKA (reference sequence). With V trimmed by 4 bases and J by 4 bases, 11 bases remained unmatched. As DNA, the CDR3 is TGCAGTGCTACCCCTTGGACAGGGATGGGCTATGGCTACACCTTC. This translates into CSATPWTGMGYGYTF.

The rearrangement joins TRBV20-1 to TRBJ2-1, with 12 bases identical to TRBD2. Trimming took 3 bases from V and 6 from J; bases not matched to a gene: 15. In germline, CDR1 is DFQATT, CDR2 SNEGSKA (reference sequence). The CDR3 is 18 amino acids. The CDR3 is CSARRPSGRGTGGNEQFF. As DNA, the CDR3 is TGCAGTGCTAGGCGGCCTAGCGGGAGGGGAACGGGGGGCAATGAGCAGTTCTTC.

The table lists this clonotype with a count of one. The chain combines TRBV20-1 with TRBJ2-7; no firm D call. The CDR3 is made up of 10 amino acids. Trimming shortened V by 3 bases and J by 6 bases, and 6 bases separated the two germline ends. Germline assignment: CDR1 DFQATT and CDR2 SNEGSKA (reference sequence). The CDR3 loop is CSASAAEQYF. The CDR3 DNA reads TGCAGTGCTAGTGCTGCCGAGCAGTACTTC.

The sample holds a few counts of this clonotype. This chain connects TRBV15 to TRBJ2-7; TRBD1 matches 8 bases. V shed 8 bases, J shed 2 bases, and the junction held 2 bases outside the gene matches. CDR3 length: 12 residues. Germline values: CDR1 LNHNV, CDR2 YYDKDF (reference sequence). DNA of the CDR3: TGTGCCACCGGACAGGGTACCTACGAGCAGTACTTC. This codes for CATGQGTYEQYF.

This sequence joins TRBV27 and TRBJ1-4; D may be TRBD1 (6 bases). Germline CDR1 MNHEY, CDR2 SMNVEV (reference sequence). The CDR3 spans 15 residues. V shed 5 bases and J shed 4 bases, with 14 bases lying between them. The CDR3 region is CASSPIQGSNEKLFF. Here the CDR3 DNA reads TGTGCCAGCAGTCCAATACAGGGAAGTAATGAAAAACTGTTTTTT.

CDR3 region: CATTDSGEGYGYTF. CDR3 DNA: TGTGCCACCACCGACTCGGGGGAGGGCTATGGCTACACCTTC. This chain joins TRBV30 and TRBJ1-2, with a weak D call TRBD1 (5 bases). This CDR3 contains 14 residues. From germline, CDR1 is GTSNPN and CDR2 SVGIG (reference sequence). V was trimmed by 8 bases and J by 4 bases, leaving 20 bases between them.

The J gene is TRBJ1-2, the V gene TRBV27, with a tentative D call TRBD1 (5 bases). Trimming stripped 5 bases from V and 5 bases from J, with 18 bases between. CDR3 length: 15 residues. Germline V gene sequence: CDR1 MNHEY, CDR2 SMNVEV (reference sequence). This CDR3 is CASSTGGGGGYGYTF. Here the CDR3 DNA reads TGTGCCAGCAGTACAGGCGGTGGGGGTGGATATGGCTACACCTTC.

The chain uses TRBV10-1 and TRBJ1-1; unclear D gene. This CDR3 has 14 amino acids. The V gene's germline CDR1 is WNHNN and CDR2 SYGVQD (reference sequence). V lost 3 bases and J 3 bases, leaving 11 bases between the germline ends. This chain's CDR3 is CASSEGLRDTEAFF. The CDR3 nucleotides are TGCGCCAGCAGTGAAGGTCTAAGGGACACTGAAGCTTTCTTT.

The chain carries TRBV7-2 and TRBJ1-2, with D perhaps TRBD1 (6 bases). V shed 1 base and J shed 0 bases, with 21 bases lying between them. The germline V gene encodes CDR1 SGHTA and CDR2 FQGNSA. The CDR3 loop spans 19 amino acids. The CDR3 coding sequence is TGTGCCAGCAGCTTAGTACTGGTGCGGGGGCGGGGACCTAACTATGGCTACACCTTC. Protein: CASSLVLVRGRGPNYGYTF.

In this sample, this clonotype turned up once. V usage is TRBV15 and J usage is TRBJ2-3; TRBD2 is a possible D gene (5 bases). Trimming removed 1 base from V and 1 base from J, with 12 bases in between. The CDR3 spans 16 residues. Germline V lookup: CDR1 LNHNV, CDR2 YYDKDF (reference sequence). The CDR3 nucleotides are TGTGCCACCAGCAGAGGCCGGATGGAGGGCACAGATACGCAGTATTTT. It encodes CATSRGRMEGTDTQYF. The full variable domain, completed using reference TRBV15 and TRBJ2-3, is DAMVIQNPRYQVTQFGKPVTLSCSQTLNHNVMYWYQQKSSQAPKLLFHYYDKDFNNEADTPDNFQSRRPNTSFCFLDIRSPGLGDTAMYLCATSRGRMEGTDTQYFGPGTRLTVL.

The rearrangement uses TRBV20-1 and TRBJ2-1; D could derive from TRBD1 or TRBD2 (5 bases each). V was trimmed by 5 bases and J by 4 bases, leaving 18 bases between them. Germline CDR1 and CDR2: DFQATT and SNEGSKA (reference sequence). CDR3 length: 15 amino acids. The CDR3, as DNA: TGCAGTGCTCGTGAGCCGATGGGGGTATACAATGAGCAGTTCTTC. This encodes CSAREPMGVYNEQFF.

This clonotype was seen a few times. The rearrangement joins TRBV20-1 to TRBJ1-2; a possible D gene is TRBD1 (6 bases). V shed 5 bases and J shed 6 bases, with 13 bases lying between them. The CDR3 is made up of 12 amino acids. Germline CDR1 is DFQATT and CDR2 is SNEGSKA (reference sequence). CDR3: CSAGGHRDGYTF. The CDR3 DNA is TGCAGTGCTGGGGGGCATAGGGATGGCTACACCTTC.

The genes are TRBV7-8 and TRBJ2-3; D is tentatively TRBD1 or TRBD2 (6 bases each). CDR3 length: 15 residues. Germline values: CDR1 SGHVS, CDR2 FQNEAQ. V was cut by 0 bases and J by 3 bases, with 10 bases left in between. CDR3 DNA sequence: TGTGCCAGCAGCTTAGCGCAGGGGAGGACAGATACGCAGTATTTT. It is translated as CASSLAQGRTDTQYF.

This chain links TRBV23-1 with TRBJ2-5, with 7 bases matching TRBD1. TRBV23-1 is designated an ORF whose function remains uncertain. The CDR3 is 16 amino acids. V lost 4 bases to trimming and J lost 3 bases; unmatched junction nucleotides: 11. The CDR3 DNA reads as TGCGCCAGCAGTCTAAACACAGGGGAATTCAAAGAGACCCAGTACTTC. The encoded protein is CASSLNTGEFKETQYF.

Written as DNA, the CDR3 is TGTGCCAGTAGTATGAGACAGGGGGAGCAGTACTTC. Translation gives CASSMRQGEQYF. The rearrangement links TRBV19 to TRBJ2-7, with 8 bases aligning to TRBD1. Germline-derived CDR1 and CDR2 are LNHDA and SQIVND (reference sequence). The CDR3 covers 12 residues. The V segment lost 3 bases and the J segment 7 bases; nucleotides outside the gene matches: 2.

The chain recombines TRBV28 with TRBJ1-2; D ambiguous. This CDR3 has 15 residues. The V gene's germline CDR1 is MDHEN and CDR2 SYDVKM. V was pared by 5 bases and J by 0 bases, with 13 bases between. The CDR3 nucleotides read TGTGCCAGCAGTCGCTCGGACGCCTCTAACTATGGCTACACCTTC. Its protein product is CASSRSDASNYGYTF.

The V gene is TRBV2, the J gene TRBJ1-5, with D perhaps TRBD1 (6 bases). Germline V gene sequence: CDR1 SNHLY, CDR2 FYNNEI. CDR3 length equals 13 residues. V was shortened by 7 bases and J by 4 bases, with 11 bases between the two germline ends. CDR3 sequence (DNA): TGTGCCAGCACAGGGGACCGTAATCAGCCCCAGCATTTT. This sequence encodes CASTGDRNQPQHF.

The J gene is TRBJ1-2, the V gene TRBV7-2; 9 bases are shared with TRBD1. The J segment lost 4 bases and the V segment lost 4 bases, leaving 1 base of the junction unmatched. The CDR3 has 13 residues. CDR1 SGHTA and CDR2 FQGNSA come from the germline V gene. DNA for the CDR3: TGTGCCAGCAGCTGGGACAGGGCCTATGGCTACACCTTC. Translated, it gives CASSWDRAYGYTF. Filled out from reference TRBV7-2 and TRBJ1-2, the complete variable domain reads GAGVSQSPSNKVTEKGKDVELRCDPISGHTALYWYRQSLGQGLEFLIYFQGNSAPDKSGLPSDRFSAERTGGSVSTLTIQRTQQEDSAVYLCASSWDRAYGYTFGSGTRLTVV.